One sample yielded the 7 T cell receptor beta chains listed below, sequenced in a study of cytotoxic CD8 clonotypes in ibrutinib-treated CLL. The repertoire was sequenced with immunoSEQ multiplex PCR; TCRdb's copy has only in-frame clones and lacks some. The data hold approximately 350,000 clones, with roughly 67% observed a single time. The sequenced sample was PBMCs, obtained after 36 months of ibrutinib treatment. All receptors derive from a human donor with chronic lymphocytic leukemia.

This chain joins TRBV5-6 and TRBJ2-7; 7 bases agree with TRBD2. Germline values: CDR1 SGHDT, CDR2 YYEEEE. V was clipped by 5 bases and J by 3 bases; unmatched bases: 5. This CDR3 spans 13 amino acids. This CDR3 is CASRGGSDYEQYF. CDR3 sequence (DNA): TGTGCCAGCAGGGGAGGGAGTGACTACGAGCAGTACTTC.

The chain carries TRBV7-2 and TRBJ2-4, with D hard to call. Germline V gene lookup returns CDR1 SGHTA and CDR2 FQGNSA. The V end was cut by 5 bases, the J end by 8 bases, with 10 bases between. This CDR3 spans 12 amino acids. The CDR3 region has the DNA TGTGCCAGCAGCCCCAACTGGGACATTCAGTACTTC. Protein: CASSPNWDIQYF.

The rearrangement joins TRBV7-2 to TRBJ2-1, with D unclear. The V gene lost 2 bases and the J gene lost 1 base, with 9 bases spanning the gap. This CDR3 region has 15 residues. Germline V gene data show CDR1 as SGHTA and CDR2 as FQGNSA. This CDR3 is CASSLLRGSYNEQFF. CDR3 DNA sequence: TGTGCCAGCAGCTTACTAAGAGGTTCCTACAATGAGCAGTTCTTC.

V and J are TRBV5-6 and TRBJ1-1; D gene ambiguous. The CDR3 length is 13 residues. The V gene lost 2 bases and the J gene lost 3 bases, with 8 bases spanning the gap. Looked up from germline, CDR1 is SGHDT and CDR2 is YYEEEE. CDR3 sequence (DNA): TGTGCCAGCAGCTTCGACTGGGACACTGAAGCTTTCTTT. It is translated as CASSFDWDTEAFF. Full variable domain (remainder filled in from reference TRBV5-6 and TRBJ1-1): DAGVTQSPTHLIKTRGQQVTLRCSPKSGHDTVSWYQQALGQGPQFIFQYYEEEERQRGNFPDRFSGHQFPNYSSELNVNALLLGDSALYLCASSFDWDTEAFFGQGTRLTVV.

The chain is built from TRBV29-1 and TRBJ2-4; D unclear. The CDR3 is 12 amino acids. V gave up 3 bases and J gave up 7 bases, with 10 bases separating them. CDR1 is SQVTM, CDR2 ANQGSEA, per germline. The CDR3 loop is CSVDDARNIQYF. The CDR3 bases are TGCAGCGTTGATGACGCCAGGAACATTCAGTACTTC.

This clone occurred many times. The chain combines TRBV6-5 with TRBJ1-2; D not resolved. Trimming took off 7 bases at V and 5 bases at J, with 11 bases between the two ends. CDR1 is MNHEY and CDR2 is SVGAGI in the germline V gene. The CDR3 loop spans 12 amino acids. The CDR3 sequence: CASTEGRYGYTF. The CDR3 DNA is TGTGCCAGCACGGAGGGCAGATATGGCTACACCTTC.

This clone was seen only a few times. The J gene is TRBJ1-1, the V gene TRBV5-4; 8 bases are a match to TRBD1. The CDR3 extends over 14 amino acids. The V gene end was trimmed by 3 bases and the J gene end by 0 bases; junction bases not matched to a gene: 1. Germline-derived CDR1 and CDR2 are SGHNT and YYREEE (reference sequence). The CDR3 is CASSWTGMNTEAFF. CDR3 nucleotide sequence: TGTGCCAGCAGCTGGACAGGGATGAACACTGAAGCTTTCTTT.